Listed below are T cell receptor beta chains from one sample, sequenced in a study of PD-L1 blockade in urothelial cancer. Measured with immunoSEQ multiplex PCR; TCRdb has only the in-frame clones, and not every one. The sample lists 40,000 to 55,000 clones, just over 85% occurring once. The material was PBMCs, obtained around atezolizumab (anti-PD-L1) treatment. The receptors originated from a man in his sixties with urothelial cancer. CDR3s include the opening cysteine and the closing phenylalanine or tryptophan. The order of the fields is V gene, clone size, D gene, J gene, CDR3 protein, CDR3 DNA. The D gene is left open where the match is weak. Not every row has a clone size; where given, it reads once, few, many or a size class.

>TRBV7-9|.|.|TRBJ2-1
CASSLRGSGNNEQFF
TGTGCCAGCAGCTTAAGGGGGAGTGGGAACAATGAGCAGTTCTTC
>TRBV6-6|once|TRBD2|TRBJ2-1
CASSYVAGGPGEQFF
TGTGCCAGCAGTTACGTGGCGGGGGGGCCCGGTGAGCAGTTCTTC
>TRBV11-2|.|.|TRBJ2-3
CASSLNSNTQYF
TGTGCCAGCAGCTTGAACTCCAATACGCAGTATTTT
>TRBV11-1|.|.|TRBJ1-2
CASSQAGANYGYTF
TGTGCCAGCAGCCAAGCAGGGGCGAACTATGGCTACACCTTC
>TRBV15|.|.|TRBJ1-2
CATSRDDSGGFYGYTF
TGTGCCACCAGCAGAGATGATTCGGGGGGCTTCTATGGCTACACCTTC
>TRBV18|.|TRBD2|TRBJ2-3
CASSPILAKASTDTQYF
TGTGCCAGCTCACCGATACTAGCGAAAGCTAGCACAGATACGCAGTATTTT
>TRBV14|.|.|TRBJ2-7
CASSQAQGITYEQYF
TGTGCCAGCAGCCAAGCGCAGGGGATCACCTACGAGCAGTACTTC
>TRBV27|.|TRBD2|TRBJ2-1
CASTLAGGIVNEQFF
TGTGCCAGCACCCTAGCGGGGGGTATAGTGAATGAGCAGTTCTTC
>TRBV7-3|once|TRBD2|TRBJ2-2
CASSFLAGPTGELFF
TGTGCCAGCAGCTTCCTAGCGGGGCCCACCGGGGAGCTGTTTTTT
>TRBV5-4|.|TRBD2|TRBJ2-1
CASSTAGGNYNEQFF
TGTGCCAGCAGTACCGCGGGGGGTAACTACAATGAGCAGTTCTTC
>TRBV28|.|TRBD1|TRBJ2-7
CASRPGTGSIFYEQYF
TGTGCCAGCAGACCTGGGACAGGGTCGATTTTTTACGAGCAGTACTTC
>TRBV6-5|.|TRBD1|TRBJ1-1
CASSYTGTGKAFF
TGTGCCAGCAGTTACACAGGGACAGGGAAAGCTTTCTTT
>TRBV6-4|.|.|TRBJ2-1
CASSEGPEADNEQFF
TGTGCCAGCAGTGAAGGCCCGGAAGCGGACAATGAGCAGTTCTTC
>TRBV29-1|.|.|TRBJ1-2
CSVWSGVGYGYTF
TGCAGCGTTTGGTCGGGGGTCGGCTATGGCTACACCTTC
>TRBV4-2|.|.|TRBJ1-3
CASSPSWSSGNTIYF
TGTGCCAGCAGCCCAAGCTGGAGCTCTGGAAACACCATATATTTT
>TRBV2|.|TRBD1|TRBJ1-6
CASGDRSSYNSPLHF
TGTGCCAGTGGGGACAGAAGCTCCTATAATTCACCCCTCCACTTT
>TRBV30|.|TRBD1|TRBJ1-1
CAWSPTTGRYTEAFF
TGTGCCTGGAGTCCCACGACAGGGAGGTACACTGAAGCTTTCTTT
>TRBV5-6|once|TRBD1|TRBJ1-1
CASSTQTGGEAFF
TGTGCCAGCAGCACCCAGACAGGGGGCGAAGCTTTCTTT
>TRBV6-1|once|TRBD1|TRBJ1-5
CASSDLDRVGGNQPQHF
TGTGCCAGCAGTGACCTGGACAGGGTGGGGGGCAACCAGCCCCAGCATTTT
>TRBV6-5|.|TRBD1|TRBJ1-2
CASSQPGQGSYGYTF
TGTGCCAGCAGCCAACCGGGACAGGGGAGCTATGGCTACACCTTC
>TRBV5-5|.|.|TRBJ2-5
CASIPIQGLLQETQYF
TGTGCCAGCATCCCCATTCAGGGATTACTCCAAGAGACCCAGTACTTC
>TRBV30|.|.|TRBJ2-7
CAWTAEYEQYF
TGTGCCTGGACCGCGGAGTACGAGCAGTACTTC
>TRBV7-8|.|TRBD1|TRBJ1-4
CASSLRYGQGRTTNEKLFF
TGTGCCAGCAGCTTACGGTACGGACAGGGGCGGACAACTAATGAAAAACTGTTTTTT
>TRBV20-1|.|.|TRBJ2-7
CSARDQGEQYF
TGCAGTGCTAGGGATCAGGGCGAGCAGTACTTC
>TRBV29-1|.|TRBD2|TRBJ2-7
CSVESGLAGEQYF
TGCAGCGTTGAATCTGGGCTAGCGGGCGAGCAGTACTTC
>TRBV13|.|TRBD2|TRBJ2-3
CASSTLAEGSGTQYF
TGTGCCAGCAGCACACTAGCGGAGGGGTCCGGTACGCAGTATTTT
>TRBV19|.|TRBD1|TRBJ2-7
CASSPGPGQAYEQYF
TGTGCCAGTAGTCCAGGGCCGGGACAGGCCTACGAGCAGTACTTC
>TRBV5-1|.|TRBD2|TRBJ2-1
CASSLEAGASFNEQFF
TGCGCCAGCAGCTTGGAGGCGGGAGCCTCCTTCAATGAGCAGTTCTTC
>TRBV9|.|TRBD1|TRBJ2-4
CASSGQGAKNIQYF
TGTGCCAGCAGCGGACAGGGGGCCAAAAACATTCAGTACTTC
>TRBV2|.|TRBD1|TRBJ1-5
CAIGDSYNSNQPQHF
TGTGCCATTGGGGACAGCTACAATAGCAATCAGCCCCAGCATTTT
>TRBV10-1|.|.|TRBJ2-1
CASGREIVNEQFF
TGCGCCAGCGGTCGGGAGATTGTAAACGAGCAGTTCTTC
>TRBV29-1|.|.|TRBJ1-1
CSALRGQDTEAFF
TGCAGCGCTCTGCGCGGGCAAGACACTGAAGCTTTCTTT
>TRBV27|few|.|TRBJ1-4
CASSHTLEGEKLFF
TGTGCCAGCAGCCACACGTTGGAGGGTGAAAAACTGTTTTTT
>TRBV29-1|once|TRBD1|TRBJ1-1
CSVARQGATEAFF
TGCAGCGTTGCTCGACAGGGTGCAACTGAAGCTTTCTTT
>TRBV7-2|once|.|TRBJ2-1
CASSQLAGEQFF
TGTGCCAGCAGCCAATTGGCAGGTGAGCAGTTCTTC
>TRBV30|.|.|TRBJ1-5
CAWSQDGNQPRHF
TGTGCCTGGAGTCAGGATGGCAATCAGCCCCGGCATTTT
>TRBV28|few|.|TRBJ1-2
CASSLTADWGYTF
TGTGCCAGCAGTTTAACGGCCGACTGGGGCTACACCTTC
>TRBV2|once|TRBD1|TRBJ1-4
CASRRTTGVAEKLFF
TGTGCCAGCAGGCGAACCACAGGGGTAGCCGAAAAACTGTTTTTT
>TRBV7-9|.|.|TRBJ1-6
CASSPRSDNSPLHF
TGTGCCAGCAGCCCCAGGTCAGATAATTCACCCCTCCACTTT
>TRBV11-2|.|.|TRBJ2-3
CASSAGRPGSTDTQYF
TGTGCCAGCAGCGCTGGTAGACCCGGGAGCACAGATACGCAGTATTTT
>TRBV6-1|.|TRBD1|TRBJ2-7
CAGTMGGQGMREQYF
TGTGCCGGAACAATGGGCGGACAGGGTATGAGGGAGCAGTACTTC
>TRBV5-1|few|TRBD1|TRBJ2-6
CASSLGTGGLSGANVLTF
TGCGCCAGCAGCTTGGGGACAGGGGGCCTCTCTGGGGCCAACGTCCTGACTTTC
>TRBV2|few|.|TRBJ1-5
CASSPGVQPQHF
TGTGCCAGCAGTCCCGGGGTTCAGCCCCAGCATTTT
>TRBV21-1|.|.|TRBJ1-2
CASSKGAEEGQPNYGYTF
TGTGCCAGCAGCAAAGGTGCTGAGGAGGGCCAACCTAACTATGGCTACACCTTC
>TRBV9|few|TRBD1|TRBJ1-6
CASSAQGPSSYNSPLHF
TGTGCCAGCAGCGCACAGGGGCCTAGCTCCTATAATTCACCCCTCCACTTT
>TRBV2|.|TRBD1|TRBJ2-7
CASSSQGQGASPYEQYF
TGTGCCAGCAGTTCACAGGGACAGGGGGCTTCCCCCTACGAGCAGTACTTC
>TRBV7-8|.|.|TRBJ1-5
CASSQDSPNQPQHF
TGTGCCAGCAGCCAAGACAGCCCCAATCAGCCCCAGCATTTT
>TRBV30|.|TRBD2|TRBJ2-3
CAWSWLAGGSDTQYF
TGTGCCTGGAGCTGGCTAGCGGGGGGGTCAGATACGCAGTATTTT
>TRBV9|.|.|TRBJ2-7
CASSPESGVNEQYF
TGTGCCAGCAGCCCCGAATCAGGGGTTAACGAGCAGTACTTC
>TRBV10-3|.|.|TRBJ1-1
CAIIETGANEAFF
TGTGCCATCATTGAGACGGGAGCAAATGAAGCTTTCTTT
>TRBV5-1|.|.|TRBJ1-2
CASSGRDSKSALRHGYTF
TGCGCCAGCAGCGGCCGGGACTCCAAGAGTGCACTACGCCATGGCTACACCTTC
>TRBV11-2|.|.|TRBJ2-7
CASSLRGSYEQYF
TGTGCCAGCAGCTTAAGGGGTTCCTACGAGCAGTACTTC
>TRBV27|.|TRBD2|TRBJ2-7
CASSIRLAGPYEQYF
TGTGCCAGCAGTATACGACTAGCGGGGCCCTACGAGCAGTACTTC
>TRBV27|.|.|TRBJ2-5
CASRGTGDPQRTGDERQETQYF
TGTGCCAGCAGGGGGACTGGCGACCCCCAAAGAACAGGAGATGAACGCCAAGAGACCCAGTACTTC